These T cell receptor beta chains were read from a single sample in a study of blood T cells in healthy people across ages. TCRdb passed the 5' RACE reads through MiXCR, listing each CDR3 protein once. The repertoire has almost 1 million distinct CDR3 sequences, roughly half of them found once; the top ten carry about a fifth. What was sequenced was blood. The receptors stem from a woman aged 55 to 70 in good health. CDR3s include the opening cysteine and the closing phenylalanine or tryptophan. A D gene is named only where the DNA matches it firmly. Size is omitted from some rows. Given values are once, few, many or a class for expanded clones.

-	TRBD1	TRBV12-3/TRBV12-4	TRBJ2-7	TGTGCCAGCACCGAGGGGGCCGCCTACGAGCAGTACTTC	CASTEGAAYEQYF
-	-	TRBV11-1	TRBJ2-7	TGTGCCAGCAGCTCTCTCGGCTATACCTACGAGCAGTACTTC	CASSSLGYTYEQYF
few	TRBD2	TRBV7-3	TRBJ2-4	TGTGCCAGCAGCTTGGCTAGCGGAAACATTCAGTACTTC	CASSLASGNIQYF
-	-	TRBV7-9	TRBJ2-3	TGTGCCAGCAGCCGCCCGGTACAGGGAGGGACAGATACGCAGTATTTT	CASSRPVQGGTDTQYF
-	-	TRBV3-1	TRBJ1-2	TGTGCCAGCAGCCAAGATCCACAGAACTATGGCTACACCTTC	CASSQDPQNYGYTF
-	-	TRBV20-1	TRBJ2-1	TGCAGTGCCCTAAACCCCCTAGCGGTAACGGGGGGCGATGAGCAGTTCTTC	CSALNPLAVTGGDEQFF
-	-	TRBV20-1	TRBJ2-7	TGCAGTGCTCGGAGGGCCAGCGAGACCTACGAGCAGTACTTC	CSARRASETYEQYF
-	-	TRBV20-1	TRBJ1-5	TGCAGTGCTAGAGATAATACAGGCGATTCGCAGCCCCAGCATTTT	CSARDNTGDSQPQHF
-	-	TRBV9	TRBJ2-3	TGTGCCAGCAGCGCCGGGATTGAAGATACGCAGTATTTT	CASSAGIEDTQYF
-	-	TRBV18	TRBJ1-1	TGTGCCAGCTCACCAAGGACCGACACTGAAGCTTTCTTT	CASSPRTDTEAFF
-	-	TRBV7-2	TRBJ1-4	TGTGCCAGCAGCCGAGGGGTAGGCGAAAAACTGTTTTTT	CASSRGVGEKLFF
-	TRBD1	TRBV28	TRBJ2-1	TGTGCCAGCACCCTCTGGGACAGGGGCAATGAGCAGTTCTTC	CASTLWDRGNEQFF
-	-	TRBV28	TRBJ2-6	TGTGCCAGCAGTTCACCGACCATTGAGCCCTTTGGGGCCAACGTCCTGACTTTC	CASSSPTIEPFGANVLTF
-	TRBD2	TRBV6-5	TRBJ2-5	TGTGCCAGCAGTTACTCGCTAGCGGGAGGGCCAGAGACCCAGTACTTC	CASSYSLAGGPETQYF
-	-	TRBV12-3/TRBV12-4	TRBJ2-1	TGTGCCAGCAGTTTCGGCGCCAATTCCCCCAATGAGCAGTTCTTC	CASSFGANSPNEQFF
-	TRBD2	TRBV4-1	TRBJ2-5	TGCGCCAGCAGCCAACGCCACTTTAAGCGGGAGCCCCGTGGACAAGAGACCCAGTACTTC	CASSQRHFKREPRGQETQYF
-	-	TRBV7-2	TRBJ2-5	TGTGCCAGCACCAAGAGACGTGAGGAGACCCAGTACTTC	CASTKRREETQYF
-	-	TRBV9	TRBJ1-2	TGTGCCAGCAGCGTAGAGCCAACAGGGTCTGGCTACACCTTC	CASSVEPTGSGYTF
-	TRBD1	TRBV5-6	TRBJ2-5	TGTGCCAGCAGCTGGGGACAGGGTGTGCGAGAGACCCAGTACTTC	CASSWGQGVRETQYF
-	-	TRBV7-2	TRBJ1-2	TGTGCCAGCAGCTTAGCAGTAGGGGCGACAAGCTACACCTTC	CASSLAVGATSYTF
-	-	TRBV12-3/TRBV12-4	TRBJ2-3	TGTGCCAGCAGTTATAGCGGTGCTGGCACAGATACGCAGTATTTT	CASSYSGAGTDTQYF
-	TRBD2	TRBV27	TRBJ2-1	TGTGCCAGCAGAACGACTAGCGGGAGAGCACGACACAATGAGCAGTTCTTC	CASRTTSGRARHNEQFF
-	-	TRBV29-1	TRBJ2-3	TGCAGCTCGAGGGCAGATCCCACAGATACGCAGTATTTT	CSSRADPTDTQYF
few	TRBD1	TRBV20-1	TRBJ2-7	TGCAGTGCTTACACCTTGGACAGGGTAATGTTGTACGAGCAGTACTTC	CSAYTLDRVMLYEQYF
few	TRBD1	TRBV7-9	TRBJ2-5	TGTGCCAGCAGCGTCCCAGGGGGTGGGGAGACCCAGTACTTC	CASSVPGGGETQYF
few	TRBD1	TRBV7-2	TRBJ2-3	TGTGCCAGCAGCTTAAATGGACAGGGAAGCACAGATACGCAGTATTTT	CASSLNGQGSTDTQYF
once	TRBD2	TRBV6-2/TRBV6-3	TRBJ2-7	TGTGCCAGCAGCCGAGGTAGGGTAGCGGGGACCTACGAGCAGTACTTC	CASSRGRVAGTYEQYF
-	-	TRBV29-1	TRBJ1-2	TGCAGCGTTGAGATGCCGGGTGGGTATGGCTACACCTTC	CSVEMPGGYGYTF
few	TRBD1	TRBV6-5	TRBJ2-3	TGTGCCAGCAGTTACGGGACAGGAATCACAGATACGCAGTATTTT	CASSYGTGITDTQYF
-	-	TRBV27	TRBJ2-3	TGTGCCAGCAGTCCAGAACTAGAAAGCACAGATACGCAGTATTTT	CASSPELESTDTQYF